The 17 T cell receptor beta chains presented below share a single source sample, sequenced in a study of T cell responses to AZD1222 COVID-19 vaccine. Method: immunoSEQ multiplex PCR; TCRdb's copy keeps in-frame clones and lacks some. The profile shows 150,000 to 200,000 clones, around 92% of them singletons. This material consisted of peripheral blood, taken on day 0 of AZD1222 vaccination. Receptors originate from an adult in good health.

The chain recombines TRBV14 with TRBJ2-1, with D uncertain. This CDR3 comprises 15 residues. V gave up 2 bases and J gave up 4 bases, with 12 bases separating them. CDR1 SGHDN and CDR2 FVKESK come from the germline V gene. In DNA, the CDR3 is TGTGCCAGCAGCCAAACCGAGACCCCATACAATGAGCAGTTCTTC. Protein: CASSQTETPYNEQFF.

The chain links TRBV27 to TRBJ1-1; D call uncertain. Trimming removed 3 bases at V and 2 bases at J, with 7 bases between. The germline gives CDR1 MNHEY, CDR2 SMNVEV (reference sequence). The CDR3 has 13 residues. Here the CDR3 DNA reads TGTGCCAGCAGTTTCCTGAGAAACACTGAAGCTTTCTTT. Its protein product is CASSFLRNTEAFF.

The chain combines TRBV4-2 with TRBJ1-3; D gene ambiguous. Germline loops: CDR1 LGHNA, CDR2 YNFKEQ. V was shortened by 0 bases and J by 2 bases, with 17 bases between the two germline ends. This CDR3 is 18 amino acids long. The DNA for the CDR3 is TGTGCCAGCAGCCAAGATCTTACCGTCACAGACCCTGGAAACACCATATATTTT. Encoded protein: CASSQDLTVTDPGNTIYF.

The V gene is TRBV27, the J gene TRBJ1-1; 7 bases fit TRBD1. The CDR3 spans 17 residues. CDR1 and CDR2 from the germline V gene are MNHEY and SMNVEV (reference sequence). Losses at the gene ends were 4 bases for V and 2 bases for J; bases not matched to a gene: 13. This CDR3 is CASSYTGVGRVNTEAFF. The DNA of the CDR3 is TGTGCCAGCAGTTACACAGGGGTTGGTCGGGTCAACACTGAAGCTTTCTTT.

CDR3 sequence: CASSQGGSTEAFF. The CDR3 DNA follows: TGTGCCAGCAGCCAAGGTGGAAGCACTGAAGCTTTCTTT. The chain combines TRBV3-1 (or the pseudogene TRBV3-2) with TRBJ1-1, with D unclear. In germline, CDR1 is LGHDT, CDR2 YNNKEL (reference sequence). This CDR3 has 13 amino acids. V lost 1 base, J lost 4 bases, and 7 bases lay in between.

The chain has TRBV12-3 or TRBV12-4 and TRBJ2-1; TRBD2 is a possible D gene (5 bases). Trimming left V 5 bases short and J 9 bases short, with 11 bases between. This CDR3 region has 12 residues. CDR3 DNA: TGTGCCAGCAGTAACGAAGAGGGTGAGCAGTTCTTC. Protein product: CASSNEEGEQFF.

The genes are TRBV19 and TRBJ2-1; D possibly corresponds to TRBD2 (5 bases). The germline V gene encodes CDR1 LNHDA and CDR2 SQIVND (reference sequence). This CDR3 has 14 amino acids. V was pared by 1 base and J by 7 bases, with 11 bases between. This chain's CDR3 is CASSIAGGGNEQFF. The CDR3, as DNA: TGTGCCAGTAGTATAGCTGGAGGTGGGAATGAGCAGTTCTTC.

This rearrangement joins TRBV3-1 (or the pseudogene TRBV3-2) to TRBJ1-1; 10 bases map to TRBD1. Trimming took 4 bases from V and 5 from J; bases not matched to a gene: 7. This CDR3 comprises 15 residues. CDR1 and CDR2 from the germline V gene are LGHDT and YNNKEL (reference sequence). The chain's CDR3 is CASSRTDRGRTEAFF. The CDR3 DNA follows: TGTGCCAGCAGCCGAACGGACAGGGGGAGAACTGAAGCTTTCTTT.

The J gene is TRBJ2-3, the V gene TRBV11-2, with D possibly matching TRBD1 (6 bases). Per germline, CDR1 SGHAT and CDR2 FQNNGV. This CDR3 contains 16 residues. The V gene lost 5 bases and the J gene lost 4 bases, with 19 bases spanning the gap. In DNA, the CDR3 is TGTGCCAGCAGCCCCTTCGGGACATCGGGTTCAGATACGCAGTATTTT. Its protein is CASSPFGTSGSDTQYF.

CDR3 protein: CASSPRRGSSETQYF. The CDR3 DNA is TGTGCCAGCTCACCACGGCGGGGATCCTCGGAGACCCAGTACTTC. The chain has TRBV18 and TRBJ2-5; tentative D call: TRBD2 (6 bases). Germline CDR1 KGHSH, CDR2 LQKENI. This CDR3 contains 15 residues. Trimming pared 1 base from V and 5 bases from J, leaving 14 bases between.

The V and J genes are TRBV30 and TRBJ2-7, with 11 bases fitting TRBD2. Germline CDR1 GTSNPN, CDR2 SVGIG (reference sequence). The CDR3 contains 17 residues. V was pared by 0 bases and J by 2 bases, with 9 bases of the junction left unmatched. The CDR3 loop reads CAWSVLGSGRAPYEQYF. The DNA of the CDR3 is TGTGCCTGGAGTGTACTAGGTAGCGGGAGGGCCCCCTACGAGCAGTACTTC.

DNA of the CDR3: TGTGCCAGCAGCTCCACCGGGACATGGGCCCCCGCTTTCGCTTTCTTT. Residues: CASSSTGTWAPAFAFF. This sequence joins TRBV28 and TRBJ1-1, with D possibly being TRBD1 (6 bases). The germline V and J ends were trimmed by 6 bases and 11 bases, with 28 bases remaining between them. CDR1 MDHEN and CDR2 SYDVKM come from the germline V gene. CDR3 size: 16 residues.

The chain carries TRBV5-1 and TRBJ2-5; D unresolved. The CDR3 is 14 residues long. The V gene lost 4 bases and the J gene lost 6 bases, with 16 bases spanning the gap. Germline V CDR1 and CDR2: SGHRS, YFSETQ. The CDR3 is CASSRQEPQKTQYF. The CDR3 bases are TGCGCCAGCAGCCGCCAGGAGCCTCAAAAGACCCAGTACTTC.

V and J are TRBV19 and TRBJ1-5; 12 bases map to TRBD1. Germline CDR1 reads LNHDA; CDR2 reads SQIVND (reference sequence). V shed 6 bases and J 3 bases; nucleotides not matched to a gene: 12. This CDR3 has 18 residues. The chain's CDR3 is CASSLPRDRGQINQPQHF. CDR3 DNA: TGTGCCAGTAGCCTCCCCCGGGACAGGGGGCAAATCAATCAGCCCCAGCATTTT. Full variable domain (outside the CDR3, taken from reference TRBV19 and TRBJ1-5): DGGITQSPKYLFRKEGQNVTLSCEQNLNHDAMYWYRQDPGQGLRLIYYSQIVNDFQKGDIAEGYSVSREKKESFPLTVTSAQKNPTAFYLCASSLPRDRGQINQPQHFGDGTRLSIL.

The V gene is TRBV6-4, the J gene TRBJ1-2; D uncertain. The germline V gene encodes CDR1 MRHNA and CDR2 SNTAGT. This CDR3 is 11 amino acids long. The V and J ends lost 2 bases and 10 bases respectively, with 8 bases between them. CDR3 DNA sequence: TGTGCCAGCAGTGACAGGTTGTCCTACACCTTC. Translated, it gives CASSDRLSYTF.

The chain couples TRBV27 to TRBJ2-1; 8 positions match TRBD1. Germline assignment: CDR1 MNHEY and CDR2 SMNVEV (reference sequence). Trimming removed 0 bases from V and 13 bases from J; junction bases left unmatched: 8. The CDR3 runs 14 residues. This CDR3 is CASSLSPRGLGQFF. In nucleotides, the CDR3 is TGTGCCAGCAGTTTATCGCCCAGGGGGCTGGGTCAGTTCTTC.

The chain joins TRBV7-9 to TRBJ2-4, with 9 nucleotides matching TRBD1. The V gene end was trimmed by 5 bases and the J gene end by 3 bases; junction bases not matched to a gene: 8. This CDR3 spans 16 amino acids. Germline V gene lookup returns CDR1 SEHNR and CDR2 FQNEAQ (reference sequence). CDR3 in amino acids: CASSPYRGLDKNIQYF. For the CDR3, the DNA is TGTGCCAGCAGCCCGTACAGGGGGCTGGACAAAAACATTCAGTACTTC.